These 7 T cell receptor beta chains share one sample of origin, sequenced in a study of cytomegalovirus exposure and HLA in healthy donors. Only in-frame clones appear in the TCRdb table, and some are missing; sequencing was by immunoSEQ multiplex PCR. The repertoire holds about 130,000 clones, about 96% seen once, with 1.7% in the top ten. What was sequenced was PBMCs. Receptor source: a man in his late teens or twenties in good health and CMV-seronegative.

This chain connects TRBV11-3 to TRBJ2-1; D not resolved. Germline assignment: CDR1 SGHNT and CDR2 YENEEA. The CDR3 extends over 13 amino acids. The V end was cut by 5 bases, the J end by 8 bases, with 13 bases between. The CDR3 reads CASSPPDGHEQFF. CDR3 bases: TGTGCCAGCAGCCCCCCGGATGGGCATGAGCAGTTCTTC. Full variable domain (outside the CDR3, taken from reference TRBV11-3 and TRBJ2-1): EAGVVQSPRYKIIEKKQPVAFWCNPISGHNTLYWYLQNLGQGPELLIRYENEEAVDDSQLPKDRFSAERLKGVDSTLKIQPAELGDSAVYLCASSPPDGHEQFFGPGTRLTVL.

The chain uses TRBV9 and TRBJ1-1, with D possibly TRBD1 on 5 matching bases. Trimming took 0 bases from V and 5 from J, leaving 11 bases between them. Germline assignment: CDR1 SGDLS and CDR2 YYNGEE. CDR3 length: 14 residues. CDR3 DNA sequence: TGTGCCAGCAGCGTAGGGGGCGCGAGGACTGAAGCTTTCTTT. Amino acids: CASSVGGARTEAFF.

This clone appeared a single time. The CDR3 DNA reads TGTGCCAGCAGCGGTAGCGGGAGTGTCGGCGAGCAGTACTTC. This codes for CASSGSGSVGEQYF. The chain is built from TRBV9 and TRBJ2-7; 9 bases map to TRBD2. Germline values: CDR1 SGDLS, CDR2 YYNGEE. V lost 3 bases, J lost 6 bases, and 7 bases stayed unmatched. The CDR3 consists of 14 residues.

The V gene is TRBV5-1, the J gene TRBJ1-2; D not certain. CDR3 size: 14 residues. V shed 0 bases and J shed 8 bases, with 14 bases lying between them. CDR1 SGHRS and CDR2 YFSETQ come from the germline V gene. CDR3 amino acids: CASSLAERVRGYTF. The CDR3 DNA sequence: TGCGCCAGCAGCTTGGCGGAGAGGGTGCGGGGCTACACCTTC.

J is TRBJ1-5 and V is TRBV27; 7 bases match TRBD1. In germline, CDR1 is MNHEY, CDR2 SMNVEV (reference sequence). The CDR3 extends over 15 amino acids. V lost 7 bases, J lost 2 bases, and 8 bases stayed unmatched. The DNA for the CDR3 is TGTGCCAGCAAATCTCGGACAGGCCGCAATCAGCCCCAGCATTTT. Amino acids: CASKSRTGRNQPQHF.

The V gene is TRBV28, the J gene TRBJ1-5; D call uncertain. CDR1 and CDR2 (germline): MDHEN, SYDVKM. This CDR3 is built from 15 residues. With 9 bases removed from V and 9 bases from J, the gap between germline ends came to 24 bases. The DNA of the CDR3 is TGTGCCAGTCACCCTGGGCTGAGCGGGATCACGCCCCAGCATTTT. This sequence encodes CASHPGLSGITPQHF.

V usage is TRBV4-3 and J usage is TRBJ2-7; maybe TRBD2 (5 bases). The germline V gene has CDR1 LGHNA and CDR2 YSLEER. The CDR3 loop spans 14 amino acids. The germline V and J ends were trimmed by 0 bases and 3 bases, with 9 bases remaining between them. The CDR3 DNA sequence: TGCGCCAGCAGCCAAGAGGCGGGTTTCTACGAGCAGTACTTC. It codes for CASSQEAGFYEQYF.